This T cell receptor (beta chain) was recorded in a study of cytomegalovirus exposure and HLA in healthy donors. The study's findings and limits: A reported reduction in N-insertions relative to the approximately 640-donor mean was seen in an Asian-associated ancestry cluster in a later analysis. Most subjects' HLA-A and HLA-B alleles were reportedly predicted from TCR beta sequences.

The PCR was carried out with 60 Vbeta primers and 13 Jbeta primers. Libraries were prepared by immunoSEQ multiplex PCR; TCRdb keeps only in-frame clonotypes and omits some of them. The sample totals 200,000 to 250,000 clones. Comment on this clone: Its target is not known.

Specimen: PBMCs. The receptor's source is a woman younger than 45 in good health and CMV-seropositive.

As DNA, the CDR3 is TGTGCCAGCAGCAAAGGGACTATGCCCCCGACCCCTCGGATGAACACTGAAGCTTTCTTT. The encoded protein is CASSKGTMPPTPRMNTEAFF. V gene TRBV21-1 combines with J gene TRBJ1-1. TRBV21-1 is noted as a pseudogene. This CDR3 has 20 amino acids.